This TCR beta chain was captured in a study of beta chain features in type 1 diabetes. Reverse transcription of all isolated RNA meant that expressed TCRB transcripts were sequenced. Using immunoSEQ multiplex PCR, the repertoire was profiled, and TCRdb retains in-frame clones only, with some absent. Of over 120,000 clones in the sample, 8.5% to 12% were seen once. This clone was seen a few times. In all sorted populations, purity surpassed 98%. The CDR3 covers 13 residues. V was clipped by 4 bases and J by 3 bases, with 8 bases between them. Germline V gene sequence: CDR1 MNHNY, CDR2 SVGAGI (reference sequence).

The sequence came from a young man in good health. J is TRBJ2-3 and V is TRBV6-6; TRBD2 is a possible D gene (6 bases). The material sequenced was naive CD4+ T cells from blood. CDR3 protein: CASSSGGTDTQYF. The CDR3 coding sequence is TGTGCCAGCAGTTCCGGAGGGACAGATACGCAGTATTTT.